This TCR beta chain was recovered during a study of blood T cell repertoires in COVID-19. Assay: immunoSEQ multiplex PCR; the TCRdb copy retains only in-frame clones and omits some. Of about 64,000 clones listed, roughly 93% are singletons. The CDR3 is 15 amino acids. Germline V CDR1 and CDR2: SGHRS, YFSETQ. With V trimmed by 0 bases and J by 0 bases, 3 bases remained unmatched. The rearrangement joins TRBV5-1 to TRBJ2-7; the match to TRBD1 covers 7 bases. Sequencing used peripheral blood. This clonotype originated in a human donor in a cohort sampled during active COVID-19. The CDR3 is CASSLGQGLSYEQYF. CDR3 in DNA: TGCGCCAGCAGCTTGGGACAGGGTCTCTCCTACGAGCAGTACTTC.